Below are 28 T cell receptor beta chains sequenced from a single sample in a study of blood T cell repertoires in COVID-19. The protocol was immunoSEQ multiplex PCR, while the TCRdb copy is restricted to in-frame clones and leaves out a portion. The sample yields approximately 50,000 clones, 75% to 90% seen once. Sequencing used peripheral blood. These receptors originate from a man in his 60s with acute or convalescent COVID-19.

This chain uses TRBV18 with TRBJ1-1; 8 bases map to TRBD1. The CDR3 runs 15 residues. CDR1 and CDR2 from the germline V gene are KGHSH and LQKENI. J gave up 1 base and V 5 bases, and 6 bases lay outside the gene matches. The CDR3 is CASSSSDRANTEAFF. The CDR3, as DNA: TGTGCCAGCTCATCGTCGGACAGGGCGAACACTGAAGCTTTCTTT.

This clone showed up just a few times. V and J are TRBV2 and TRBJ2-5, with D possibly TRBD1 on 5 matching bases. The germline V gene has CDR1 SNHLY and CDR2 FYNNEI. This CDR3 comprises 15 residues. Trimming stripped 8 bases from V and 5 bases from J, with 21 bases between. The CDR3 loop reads CASDQRQGFGETQYF. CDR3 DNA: TGTGCCAGCGACCAACGGCAGGGATTCGGGGAGACCCAGTACTTC.

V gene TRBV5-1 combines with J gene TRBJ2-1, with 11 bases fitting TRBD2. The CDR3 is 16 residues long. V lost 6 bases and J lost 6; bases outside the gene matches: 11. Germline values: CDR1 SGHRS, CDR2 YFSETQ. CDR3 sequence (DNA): TGCGCCAGCACCGACTGGGCTAGCGGGAGGCCCAATGAGCAGTTCTTC. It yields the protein CASTDWASGRPNEQFF.

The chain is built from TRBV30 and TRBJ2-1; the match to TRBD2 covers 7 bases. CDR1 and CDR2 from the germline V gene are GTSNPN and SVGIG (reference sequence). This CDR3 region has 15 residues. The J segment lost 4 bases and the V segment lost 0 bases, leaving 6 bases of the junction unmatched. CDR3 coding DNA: TGTGCCTGGAGTGTATTTAGCGGGCCTTACAATGAGCAGTTCTTC. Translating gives CAWSVFSGPYNEQFF. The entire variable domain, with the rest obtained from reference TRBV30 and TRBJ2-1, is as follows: SQTIHQWPATLVQPVGSPLSLECTVEGTSNPNLYWYRQAAGRGLQLLFYSVGIGQISSEVPQNLSASRPQDRQFILSSKKLLLSDSGFYLCAWSVFSGPYNEQFFGPGTRLTVL.

The CDR3: CASSSSKFGTSGTKQFF. The CDR3 DNA reads TGTGCCAGCAGCTCTTCAAAATTCGGGACTAGCGGGACAAAGCAGTTCTTC. The chain carries TRBV5-4 and TRBJ2-1; 13 bases align to TRBD2. CDR1 is SGHNT, CDR2 YYREEE, per germline (reference sequence). The CDR3 contains 17 residues. J was trimmed by 11 bases and V by 3 bases; bases with no gene match: 14.

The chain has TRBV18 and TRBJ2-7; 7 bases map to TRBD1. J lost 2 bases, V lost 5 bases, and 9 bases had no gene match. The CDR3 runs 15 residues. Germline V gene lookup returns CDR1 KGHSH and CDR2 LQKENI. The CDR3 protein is CASSKDRSQTYEQYF. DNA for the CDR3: TGTGCCAGCTCAAAGGACAGGTCCCAGACCTACGAGCAGTACTTC.

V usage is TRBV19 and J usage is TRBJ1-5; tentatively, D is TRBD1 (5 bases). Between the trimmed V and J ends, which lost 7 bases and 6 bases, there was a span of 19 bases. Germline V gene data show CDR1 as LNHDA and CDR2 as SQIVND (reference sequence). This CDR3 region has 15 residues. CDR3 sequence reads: CASTQTTFGGQPQHF. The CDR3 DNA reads TGTGCCAGTACCCAGACGACATTCGGGGGTCAGCCCCAGCATTTT.

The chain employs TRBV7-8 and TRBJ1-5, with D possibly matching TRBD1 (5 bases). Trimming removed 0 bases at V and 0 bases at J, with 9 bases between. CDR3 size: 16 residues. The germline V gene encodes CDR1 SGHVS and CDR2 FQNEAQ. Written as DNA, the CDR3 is TGTGCCAGCAGCTTAGCGGGGGGAAATAGCAATCAGCCCCAGCATTTT. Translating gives CASSLAGGNSNQPQHF.

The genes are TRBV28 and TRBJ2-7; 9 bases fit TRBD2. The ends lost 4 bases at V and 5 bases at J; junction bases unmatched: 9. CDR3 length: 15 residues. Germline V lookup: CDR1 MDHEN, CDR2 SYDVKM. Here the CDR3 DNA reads TGTGCCAGCAGTTCCTTAGCGGGAGCGGAAGACGAGCAGTACTTC. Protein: CASSSLAGAEDEQYF.

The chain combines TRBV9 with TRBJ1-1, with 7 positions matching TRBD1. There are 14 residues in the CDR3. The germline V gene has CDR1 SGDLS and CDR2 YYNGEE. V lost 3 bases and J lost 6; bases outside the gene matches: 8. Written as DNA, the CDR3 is TGTGCCAGCAGCGCTTGGACAGGTGGGGCTGAAGCTTTCTTT. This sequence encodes CASSAWTGGAEAFF.

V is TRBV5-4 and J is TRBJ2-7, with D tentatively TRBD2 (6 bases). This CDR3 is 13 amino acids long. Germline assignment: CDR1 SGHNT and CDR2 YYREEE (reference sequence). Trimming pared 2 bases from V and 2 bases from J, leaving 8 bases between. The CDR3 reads CASSFTGAYEQYF. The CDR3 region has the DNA TGTGCCAGCAGCTTTACGGGGGCCTACGAGCAGTACTTC.

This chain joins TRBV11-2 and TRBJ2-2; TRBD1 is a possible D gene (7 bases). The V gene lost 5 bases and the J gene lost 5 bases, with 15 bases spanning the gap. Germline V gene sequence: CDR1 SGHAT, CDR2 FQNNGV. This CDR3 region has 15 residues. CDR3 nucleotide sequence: TGTGCCAGCAGCCCAATGACAGGGAGGACCGGGGAGCTGTTTTTT. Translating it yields CASSPMTGRTGELFF.

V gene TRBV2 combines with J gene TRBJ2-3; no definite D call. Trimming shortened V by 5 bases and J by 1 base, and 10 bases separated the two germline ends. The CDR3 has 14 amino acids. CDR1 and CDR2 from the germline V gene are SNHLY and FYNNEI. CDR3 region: CASSPHFGTDTQYF. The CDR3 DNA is TGTGCCAGCAGTCCACATTTTGGCACAGATACGCAGTATTTT.

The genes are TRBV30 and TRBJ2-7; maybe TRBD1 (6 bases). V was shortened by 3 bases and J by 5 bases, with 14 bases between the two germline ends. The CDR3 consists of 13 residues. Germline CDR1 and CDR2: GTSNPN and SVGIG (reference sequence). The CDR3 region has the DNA TGTGCCTGGAGGAGAACAGGGCGGAACGAGCAGTACTTC. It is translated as CAWRRTGRNEQYF.

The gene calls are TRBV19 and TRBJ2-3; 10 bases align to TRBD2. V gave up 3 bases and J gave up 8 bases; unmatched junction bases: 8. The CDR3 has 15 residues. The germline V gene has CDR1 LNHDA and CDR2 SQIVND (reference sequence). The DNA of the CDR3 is TGTGCCAGTAGTATTAGCGGGAGGCCCGTTGGTACGCAGTATTTT. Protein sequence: CASSISGRPVGTQYF.

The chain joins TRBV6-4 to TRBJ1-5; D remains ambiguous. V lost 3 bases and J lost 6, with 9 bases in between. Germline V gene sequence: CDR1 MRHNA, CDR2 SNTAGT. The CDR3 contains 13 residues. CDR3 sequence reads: CASSDRSLQPQHF. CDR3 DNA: TGTGCCAGCAGTGATCGGAGCCTTCAGCCCCAGCATTTT.

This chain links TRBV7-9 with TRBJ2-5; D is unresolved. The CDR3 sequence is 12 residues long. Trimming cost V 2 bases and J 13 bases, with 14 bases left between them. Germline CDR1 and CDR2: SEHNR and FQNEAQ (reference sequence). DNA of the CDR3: TGTGCCAGCAGCTTAACAATGACTTTTGGGTACTTC. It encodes CASSLTMTFGYF.

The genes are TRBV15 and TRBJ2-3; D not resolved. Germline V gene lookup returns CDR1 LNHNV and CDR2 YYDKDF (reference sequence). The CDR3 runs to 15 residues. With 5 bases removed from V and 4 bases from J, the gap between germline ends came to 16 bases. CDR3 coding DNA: TGTGCCACCAGCCCACCACCGAGCGACCCAGATACGCAGTATTTT. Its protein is CATSPPPSDPDTQYF.

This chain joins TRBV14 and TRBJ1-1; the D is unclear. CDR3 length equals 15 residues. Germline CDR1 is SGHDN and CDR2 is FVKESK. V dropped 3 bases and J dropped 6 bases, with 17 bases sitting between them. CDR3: CASSQREAGGPEAFF. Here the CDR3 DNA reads TGTGCCAGCAGCCAGAGGGAGGCAGGCGGCCCTGAAGCTTTCTTT.

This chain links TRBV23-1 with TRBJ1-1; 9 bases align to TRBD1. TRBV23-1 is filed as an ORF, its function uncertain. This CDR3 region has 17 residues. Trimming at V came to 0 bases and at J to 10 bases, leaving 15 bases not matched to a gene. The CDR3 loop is CASSQSGIQGAKNGAFF. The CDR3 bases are TGCGCCAGCAGTCAATCAGGGATACAGGGGGCCAAGAACGGAGCTTTCTTT.

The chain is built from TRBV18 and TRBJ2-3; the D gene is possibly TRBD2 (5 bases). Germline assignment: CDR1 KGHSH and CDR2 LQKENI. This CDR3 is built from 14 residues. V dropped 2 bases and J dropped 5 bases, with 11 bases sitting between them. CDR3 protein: CASSPATGGDTQYF. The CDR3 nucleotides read TGTGCCAGCTCACCAGCGACTGGAGGAGATACGCAGTATTTT.

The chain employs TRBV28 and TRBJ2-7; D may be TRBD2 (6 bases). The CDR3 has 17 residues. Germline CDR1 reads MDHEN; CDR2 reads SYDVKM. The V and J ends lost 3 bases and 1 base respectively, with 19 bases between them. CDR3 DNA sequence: TGTGCCAGCAGTTTGACCTCTTACGCGGCGGGGTCCTACGAGCAGTACTTC. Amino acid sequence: CASSLTSYAAGSYEQYF.

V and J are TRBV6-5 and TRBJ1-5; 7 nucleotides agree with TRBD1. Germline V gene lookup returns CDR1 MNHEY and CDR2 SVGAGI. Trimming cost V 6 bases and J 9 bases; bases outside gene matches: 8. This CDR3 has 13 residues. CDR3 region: CASRVDRDRPQHF. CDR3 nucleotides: TGTGCCAGCAGAGTAGACCGGGACAGGCCCCAGCATTTT.

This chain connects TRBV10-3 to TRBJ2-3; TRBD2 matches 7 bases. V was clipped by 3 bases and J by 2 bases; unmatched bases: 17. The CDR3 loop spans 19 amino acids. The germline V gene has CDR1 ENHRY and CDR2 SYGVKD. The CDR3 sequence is CAISDWYSRLAQSTDTQYF. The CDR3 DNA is TGTGCCATCAGTGATTGGTACAGCCGACTAGCCCAATCCACAGATACGCAGTATTTT.

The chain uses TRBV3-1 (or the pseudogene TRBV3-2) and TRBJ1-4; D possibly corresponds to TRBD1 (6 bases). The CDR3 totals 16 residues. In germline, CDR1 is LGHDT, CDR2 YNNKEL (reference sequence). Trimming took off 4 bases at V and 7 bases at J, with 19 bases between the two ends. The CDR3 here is CASSLGQGSVREKLFF. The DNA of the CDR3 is TGTGCCAGCAGCCTAGGGCAGGGGTCGGTCCGTGAAAAACTGTTTTTT.

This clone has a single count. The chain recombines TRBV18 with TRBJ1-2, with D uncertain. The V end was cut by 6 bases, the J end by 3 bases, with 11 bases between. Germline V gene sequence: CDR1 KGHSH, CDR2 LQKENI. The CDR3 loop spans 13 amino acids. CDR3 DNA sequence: TGTGCCAGCTCCAGTTATATTGACTATGGCTACACCTTC. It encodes CASSSYIDYGYTF.

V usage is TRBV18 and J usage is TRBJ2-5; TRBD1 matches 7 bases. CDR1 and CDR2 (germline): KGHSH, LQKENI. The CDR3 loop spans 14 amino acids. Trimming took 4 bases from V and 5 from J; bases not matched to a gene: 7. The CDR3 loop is CASSLTGVKETQYF. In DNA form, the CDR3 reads TGTGCCAGCTCACTTACAGGGGTCAAGGAGACCCAGTACTTC.

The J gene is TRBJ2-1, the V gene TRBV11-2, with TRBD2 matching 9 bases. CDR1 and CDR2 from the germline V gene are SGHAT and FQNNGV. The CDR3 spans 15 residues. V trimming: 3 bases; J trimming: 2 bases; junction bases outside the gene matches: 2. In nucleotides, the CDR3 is TGTGCCAGCAGCTTCGCGGGGGGGACCTACAATGAGCAGTTCTTC. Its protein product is CASSFAGGTYNEQFF.